Following are 27 T cell receptor beta chains from one sample sequenced in a study of long-term antiretroviral therapy in people with HIV. Survey-level resolution applied to immunoSEQ assay v3.0. Only in-frame clones appear in the TCRdb table, and some are missing; sequencing was by immunoSEQ multiplex PCR. This sample has about 48,000 clones, with around four fifths found just once. The source material was unsorted PBMCs, sampled 0.8 years after starting antiretroviral therapy. All receptors derive from a woman aged 18-29 years with HIV.

The rearrangement uses TRBV7-2 and TRBJ2-2; 8 bases line up with TRBD1. CDR3 length equals 14 residues. Germline V gives CDR1 SGHTA, CDR2 FQGNSA. V gave up 5 bases and J gave up 6 bases; unmatched junction bases: 5. The CDR3 nucleotides are TGTGCCAGCAGCCCCCGGACAGGGCCCGGGGAGCTGTTTTTT. Translated, it gives CASSPRTGPGELFF.

The rearrangement uses TRBV9 and TRBJ2-1; 7 bases are a match to TRBD1. This CDR3 has 16 residues. Germline V lookup: CDR1 SGDLS, CDR2 YYNGEE. J was trimmed by 0 bases and V by 4 bases; bases with no gene match: 7. The CDR3 DNA sequence: TGTGCCAGCAGCACCCCGACAGGGAGCTCCTACAATGAGCAGTTCTTC. Amino acids: CASSTPTGSSYNEQFF.

The count of this clone is one. The chain has TRBV5-5 and TRBJ2-7, with D hard to call. Per the germline V gene, CDR1 is SGHKS and CDR2 is YYEKEE (reference sequence). The CDR3 extends over 13 amino acids. Trimming pared 2 bases from V and 4 bases from J, leaving 10 bases between. CDR3 region: CASSFLMIYEQYF. CDR3 DNA sequence: TGTGCCAGCAGCTTCCTTATGATATACGAGCAGTACTTC.

This sequence joins TRBV5-1 and TRBJ2-1; 14 nucleotides match TRBD2. Trimming cost V 0 bases and J 9 bases; bases outside gene matches: 17. There are 20 residues in the CDR3. The germline V gene has CDR1 SGHRS and CDR2 YFSETQ. CDR3 amino acids: CASSLALGTSGSKSTGEQFF. The CDR3 coding sequence is TGCGCCAGCAGCTTGGCCCTTGGGACTAGCGGGAGTAAATCTACCGGTGAGCAGTTCTTC.

The chain has TRBV4-3 and TRBJ1-2; no reliable D call. This CDR3 region has 15 residues. Germline V CDR1 and CDR2: LGHNA, YSLEER. The V and J ends lost 0 bases and 8 bases respectively, with 16 bases between them. CDR3 amino acids: CASSQDVTRSAGYTF. The CDR3 coding sequence is TGCGCCAGCAGCCAAGATGTCACCCGTAGTGCAGGCTACACCTTC.

This chain links TRBV6-5 with TRBJ2-6; no reliable D call. The CDR3 sequence is 15 residues long. V was clipped by 4 bases and J by 1 base, with 8 bases between them. The germline V gene encodes CDR1 MNHEY and CDR2 SVGAGI. CDR3 sequence: CASSLWGSGANVLTF. CDR3 nucleotide sequence: TGTGCCAGCAGTTTATGGGGATCTGGGGCCAACGTCCTGACTTTC.

This sequence joins TRBV7-2 and TRBJ1-4; D unclear. V was shortened by 8 bases and J by 2 bases, with 9 bases between the two germline ends. Germline V lookup: CDR1 SGHTA, CDR2 FQGNSA. The CDR3 extends over 13 amino acids. The CDR3 region has the DNA TGTGCCAGCGCCTACGGCACTAATGAAAAACTGTTTTTT. Protein sequence: CASAYGTNEKLFF.

This chain uses TRBV28 with TRBJ2-2; D is uncertain. The CDR3 has 13 residues. Germline V gene sequence: CDR1 MDHEN, CDR2 SYDVKM. V shed 11 bases and J shed 2 bases, with 12 bases lying between them. The chain's CDR3 is CASFRGNTGELFF. CDR3 DNA sequence: TGTGCCTCCTTTCGTGGAAACACCGGGGAGCTGTTTTTT.

V usage is TRBV5-1 and J usage is TRBJ2-5, with 9 bases fitting TRBD1. TRBJ2-7 explains the end of the DNA better; the J call may be wrong. The CDR3 is made up of 14 amino acids. Germline V gives CDR1 SGHRS, CDR2 YFSETQ. Here the CDR3 DNA reads TGCGCCAGCAGCCCGGGGACAGGGAGAGGCGAGCAGTACTTC. This encodes CASSPGTGRGEQYF.

V usage is TRBV7-9 and J usage is TRBJ1-2, with TRBD1 matching 7 bases. V dropped 8 bases and J dropped 8; count of bases not matched to a gene: 14. Germline V gene sequence: CDR1 SEHNR, CDR2 FQNEAQ (reference sequence). The CDR3 length is 14 residues. The CDR3 bases are TGTGCCAGCGATACTGGACAGGACGCTCGAGGCTACACCTTC. Its translation: CASDTGQDARGYTF.

The V gene is TRBV4-3, the J gene TRBJ2-1; D possibly uses TRBD1 or TRBD2 (5 bases each). Trimming pared 2 bases from V and 9 bases from J, leaving 20 bases between. From germline, CDR1 is LGHNA and CDR2 YSLEER. The CDR3 loop spans 16 amino acids. CDR3 in amino acids: CASSQSTILKRGEQFF. CDR3 DNA: TGCGCCAGCAGCCAATCGACAATACTTAAGAGGGGTGAGCAGTTCTTC.

As DNA, the CDR3 is TGTGCCAGCAGCTTAGTCGGGTCGTCTGGAAACACCATATATTTT. It translates to CASSLVGSSGNTIYF. The rearrangement uses TRBV7-9 and TRBJ1-3; D remains ambiguous. Germline-derived CDR1 and CDR2 are SEHNR and FQNEAQ (reference sequence). CDR3 length: 15 amino acids. V was shortened by 1 base and J by 1 base, with 8 bases between the two germline ends. The entire variable domain, with the rest obtained from reference TRBV7-9 and TRBJ1-3, is as follows: DTGVSQNPRHKITKRGQNVTFRCDPISEHNRLYWYRQTLGQGPEFLTYFQNEAQLEKSRLLSDRFSAERPKGSFSTLEIQRTEQGDSAMYLCASSLVGSSGNTIYFGEGSWLTVV.

The rearrangement links TRBV27 to TRBJ2-1; the D gene is possibly TRBD2 (6 bases). The CDR3 runs to 14 residues. Germline V CDR1 and CDR2: MNHEY, SMNVEV (reference sequence). V lost 3 bases and J lost 8, with 14 bases in between. CDR3 protein: CASSLISGYDEQFF. Here the CDR3 DNA reads TGTGCCAGCAGTTTGATCAGCGGGTACGATGAGCAGTTCTTC.

The chain carries TRBV19 and TRBJ1-2, with 7 bases that match TRBD1. There are 13 residues in the CDR3. Germline loops: CDR1 LNHDA, CDR2 SQIVND (reference sequence). After removal of 3 bases from V and 6 bases from J, the junction contained 4 bases not matched to a gene. The CDR3 region is CASSIDRADGYTF. The CDR3 bases are TGTGCCAGTAGTATCGACAGGGCGGATGGCTACACCTTC.

This chain uses TRBV11-1 with TRBJ1-5; D is ambiguous. The CDR3 is 13 amino acids. Germline V lookup: CDR1 SGHAT, CDR2 FQDESV (reference sequence). V dropped 2 bases and J dropped 8 bases, with 10 bases sitting between them. The chain's CDR3 is CASSLWSGEPQHF. The DNA for the CDR3 is TGTGCCAGCAGCTTATGGTCCGGGGAGCCCCAGCATTTT.

The rearrangement uses TRBV20-1 and TRBJ2-3; D unresolved. Germline V gives CDR1 DFQATT, CDR2 SNEGSKA (reference sequence). The V end was cut by 5 bases, the J end by 6 bases, with 9 bases between. CDR3 length equals 11 residues. CDR3 in DNA: TGCAGTGCTCTCCCTCAGGATACGCAGTATTTT. This sequence encodes CSALPQDTQYF.

The V and J genes are TRBV6-6 and TRBJ2-5; 12 bases agree with TRBD1. CDR1 MNHNY and CDR2 SVGAGI come from the germline V gene (reference sequence). The V gene end was trimmed by 5 bases and the J gene end by 6 bases; junction bases not matched to a gene: 7. This CDR3 comprises 15 residues. The CDR3 DNA is TGTGCCAGCAGTCCCCCGGGACAGGGGGCGAAGACCCAGTACTTC. It yields the protein CASSPPGQGAKTQYF.

This chain uses TRBV5-1 with TRBJ2-7, with 7 bases fitting TRBD1. CDR1 is SGHRS, CDR2 YFSETQ, per germline. This CDR3 is built from 15 residues. V lost 4 bases to trimming and J lost 9 bases; unmatched junction nucleotides: 16. The CDR3 sequence is CASSEGTEINVWQYF. The CDR3 DNA follows: TGCGCCAGCAGCGAGGGGACAGAGATCAATGTCTGGCAGTACTTC. The full variable domain, its missing parts supplied by reference TRBV5-1 and TRBJ2-7, is KAGVTQTPRYLIKTRGQQVTLSCSPISGHRSVSWYQQTPGQGLQFLFEYFSETQRNKGNFPGRFSGRQFSNSRSEMNVSTLELGDSALYLCASSEGTEINVWQYFGPGTRLTVT.

V is TRBV18 and J is TRBJ2-7; 9 positions match TRBD2. The germline V gene encodes CDR1 KGHSH and CDR2 LQKENI. J lost 0 bases, V lost 2 bases, and 8 bases had no gene match. The CDR3 has 17 residues. Here the CDR3 reads CASSPVTSGHISYEQYF. In DNA, the CDR3 is TGTGCCAGCTCACCAGTGACTAGCGGACATATCTCCTACGAGCAGTACTTC. Drawing the rest from reference TRBV18 and TRBJ2-7, the complete variable domain is NAGVMQNPRHLVRRRGQEARLRCSPMKGHSHVYWYRQLPEEGLKFMVYLQKENIIDESGMPKERFSAEFPKEGPSILRIQQVVRGDSAAYFCASSPVTSGHISYEQYFGPGTRLTVT.

With respect to this clone: Other DNA sequences in the sample encode the same CDR3. V is TRBV29-1 and J is TRBJ2-7, with 7 nucleotides matching TRBD1. This CDR3 is 15 amino acids long. From germline, CDR1 is SQVTM and CDR2 ANQGSEA. Losses at the gene ends were 0 bases for V and 4 bases for J; bases not matched to a gene: 9. CDR3 amino acids: CSVEDAGRGYYEQYF. As DNA, the CDR3 is TGCAGCGTTGAAGATGCCGGCAGGGGGTATTACGAGCAGTACTTC.

The gene calls are TRBV7-9 and TRBJ2-7; 7 nucleotides agree with TRBD1. The length of the CDR3 is 16 residues. CDR1 and CDR2 from the germline V gene are SEHNR and FQNEAQ (reference sequence). Trimming took 4 bases from V and 2 from J; bases not matched to a gene: 11. The CDR3, as DNA: TGTGCCAGCAGCTCCCGAGGGACAGCACTTACCTACGAGCAGTACTTC. It codes for CASSSRGTALTYEQYF.

The V and J genes are TRBV4-3 and TRBJ2-2; possible D gene TRBD2, 5 bases. This CDR3 region has 15 residues. V was pared by 1 base and J by 5 bases, with 11 bases between. Per germline, CDR1 LGHNA and CDR2 YSLEER. CDR3 region: CASSQGLRGTGELFF. Written as DNA, the CDR3 is TGCGCCAGCAGCCAAGGTTTACGGGGAACCGGGGAGCTGTTTTTT.

This rearrangement joins TRBV9 to TRBJ2-5, with TRBD1 as a possible D gene (6 bases). The ends were cut back, 4 bases at V and 2 bases at J, with 18 bases in the middle. CDR1 is SGDLS, CDR2 YYNGEE, per germline. This CDR3 contains 16 residues. DNA for the CDR3: TGTGCCAGCAGCCCTAGGGGGACGGCCCCTCAAGAGACCCAGTACTTC. Translation: CASSPRGTAPQETQYF.

This rearrangement joins TRBV27 to TRBJ2-3; 7 positions match TRBD1. CDR3 length: 15 residues. From germline, CDR1 is MNHEY and CDR2 SMNVEV (reference sequence). Trimming removed 2 bases from V and 5 bases from J; junction bases left unmatched: 7. The DNA of the CDR3 is TGTGCCAGCAGTTTAAGGGGGCGGTGGGAAGATACGCAGTATTTT. Translated: CASSLRGRWEDTQYF.

The CDR3 DNA follows: TGTGCCACCTCGTCGGGGACAGGCTTCGACGAGCAGTACTTC. It translates to CATSSGTGFDEQYF. The chain joins TRBV5-5 to TRBJ2-7, with TRBD1 matching 8 bases. This CDR3 region has 14 residues. Germline lookup yields CDR1 SGHKS and CDR2 YYEKEE (reference sequence). V dropped 9 bases and J dropped 5; count of bases not matched to a gene: 13. The full variable domain, with the rest looked up from reference TRBV5-5 and TRBJ2-7, is DAGVTQSPTHLIKTRGQQVTLRCSPISGHKSVSWYQQVLGQGPQFIFQYYEKEERGRGNFPDRFSARQFPNYSSELNVNALLLGDSALYLCATSSGTGFDEQYFGPGTRLTVT.

The V call is TRBV28, the J call TRBJ1-5; 9 bases agree with TRBD1. This CDR3 has 15 residues. V lost 6 bases to trimming and J lost 3 bases; unmatched junction nucleotides: 6. Germline values: CDR1 MDHEN, CDR2 SYDVKM. The CDR3 is CASRNRGRINQPQHF. The CDR3 nucleotides are TGTGCCAGCAGGAACAGGGGGCGGATCAATCAGCCCCAGCATTTT.

V usage is TRBV7-9 and J usage is TRBJ2-3, with 7 bases lining up with TRBD2. Losses at the gene ends were 5 bases for V and 0 bases for J; bases not matched to a gene: 5. CDR3 size: 15 residues. Germline V lookup: CDR1 SEHNR, CDR2 FQNEAQ (reference sequence). CDR3 nucleotides: TGTGCCAGCAGCCCCGGCGGGAGCAGCACAGATACGCAGTATTTT. It specifies CASSPGGSSTDTQYF.